This TCR beta chain was obtained from a study of cytomegalovirus exposure and HLA in healthy donors (dated by TCRdb to the late 2010s). Context from the whole study: According to an earlier analysis of 450 to 650 of the donors, about 179 million T cells yielded 117 million unique TCR beta sequences and more than 250 Gb of sequence data. On average, about 240,000 unique TCR beta nucleotide sequences were sequenced per donor among fewer than 500 genotyped donors of the cohort, with about 19% of those sequences being non-productive. An earlier analysis of 587 of the donors used high-throughput TCR beta sequencing to judge whether each TCR beta V gene segment behaved as functional or pseudogenic. The genetic ancestry cluster associated with self-reported Caucasian donors included 65% to 90% of the roughly 360 genotyped donors. Rather than drawing on any new phenotypic data, the later analysis identified candidate immune exposures from TCR beta sequences and the way those sequences occurred across donors. The study combined high-throughput TCR immunosequencing, statistical association of individual TCRs with disease status, and machine learning to predict cytomegalovirus infection status. Alongside the repertoire data, information on donor age, sex, ethnicity and CMV serostatus was compiled. Class I and class II HLA loci were covered by the typing at four-digit resolution. An early release covering roughly 640 HLA-typed donors comprised roughly 300 gigabases of sequencing data and approximately 80 million unique TCR sequences. Using immunosequencing, the study profiled T cell repertoires from some 670 subjects and related those repertoires to cytomegalovirus serostatus. To study patterns of TCR occurrence, a later analysis re-analyzed previously published TCR beta repertoires from around 700 donors and added high-resolution HLA genotyping. Every repertoire in the discovery cohort had been generated on one and the same sequencing platform. Because of strong linkage in the cohort, roughly five DR-DQ haplotypes were treated as single units for association and clustering. A later genetic analysis used genome-wide SNP genotypes for about three fifths of the 666 donors, treating that subset as a discovery cohort. A separate validation cohort of over a hundred different subjects was used in addition to the approximately 610-subject first cohort. The study aimed to test whether signatures of past pathogen exposure could be identified by cataloging public T cell receptors. Typing coverage differed by locus: A, B, C, DRB1 and DQB1 were typed in about 629-640 donors, DQA1 in about 550, DPA1 in 600 to 610, and DPB1 in just under 490. The full study reports these points: Immune exposure information for the cohort was limited to CMV serostatus. Sequencing depth was assumed to be roughly uniform across donors in the presence/absence analyses, though that assumption may not hold. A later analysis found that HLA-associated TCR beta chains were more clonally expanded and had lower generation probabilities than equally common non-associated chains. A further reported finding was that TCR beta sequences accurately predicted the HLA-A and HLA-B alleles for most subjects in the first cohort. In this cohort, only TCR beta chains were sequenced, and detectable features were limited by the absence of alpha or paired-chain data. Across donors, most TCR sequences were observed very rarely, whereas some public TCRs were present in many individuals. A cluster of highly shared sequence variants was judged likely to represent a technical artifact of the sequencing pipeline. An association between a missense DCLRE1C variant and V-gene and J-gene trimming of TCR beta chains was found in a later genetic analysis and replicated in an independent cohort. Broadly in line with IMGT annotations, most TCR beta V segments showed up in productive rearrangements about 87% or about 30% of the time in an earlier analysis of around 600 of the donors. Some IMGT-functional V segments, including TRBV6-2 and TRBV6-3, could not be distinguished by the 87-base-pair reads and were therefore excluded. The authors suggested that the approach could potentially be extended to other disease states and immunological phenotypes. A later analysis found that TCR association rates varied across HLA loci, with DRB1 alleles showing the most associated TCRs and HLA-C alleles the fewest. The classifier was reported to diagnose cytomegalovirus status with high specificity and sensitivity in both the original cohort and the validation cohort. Assigning TCR associations to individual alleles was difficult when HLA alleles, especially DR and DQ, strongly co-occurred. A later analysis reported that several top co-occurrence clusters appeared linked to parvovirus B19, influenza, CMV and Epstein-Barr virus. Because some donors lacked HLA typing at each locus, the association tests relied only on the typed subset. Because counts were too low, about 17 rarely observed V segments, including chromosome 9 orphons, were excluded from the earlier analysis of 500 to 700 of the donors. Linkage disequilibrium might explain the correlated functional status among segregating V segments, but an unknown experimental factor could not be excluded. A total of 150 to 200 TCR beta chains were listed by the study as associated with cytomegalovirus. At a false discovery rate of 0.05, a later analysis linked roughly 17,000 TCR beta sequences to specific HLA alleles. In vitro tests confirmed that a few of the cytomegalovirus-associated TCR beta chains recognize cytomegalovirus antigens. A later analysis found that most CMV-associated TCR beta chains appeared HLA-restricted, with HLA associations seemingly driven largely by CMV exposure. In a later genetic analysis, fewer N-insertions in productive TCRs were reported among donors in an Asian-associated ancestry cluster than the approximately 710-donor mean.

Trimming removed 11 bases from V and 0 bases from J, leaving 13 bases between the germline ends. The CDR3 runs 13 amino acids, cysteine and phenylalanine included. Solely the CDR3 DNA is kept, with 39 bases framed from the first base. Reading the germline V gene gives CDR1 MNHNS and CDR2 SASEGT. About this clone itself: There is no known antigen for this receptor.

In total, around 600 healthy bone marrow donors made up the cohort. Cohort members were all nominally healthy when sampled, although unrecorded immune exposures were likely present. The donor was CMV seronegative and was included in the group of a few hundred seronegative cohort members. Each donor provided a peripheral blood sample, and peripheral blood mononuclear cells were used for TCR beta sequencing. The Qiagen DNeasy Blood Extraction Kit was used to extract genomic DNA from the blood cell samples. The library was prepared using the immunoSEQ multiplex PCR assay. The multiplex PCR relied on a mix of 60 forward primers for TCR Vbeta segments and 13 reverse primers for TCR Jbeta segments. Amplification of the CDR3 region of rearranged TCR beta genes was performed with a multiplex PCR assay on genomic DNA. On the Illumina HiSeq System, the amplified TCR beta libraries were sequenced as 87-base-pair reads. The study's processing was this. A later analysis counted 65 million to 90 million unique TCR beta chains across the 640 or so repertoires, and 9 million to 14 million of these chains were shared by at least two donors. Raw reads were error-corrected and collapsed into unique sequences with a nearest-neighbor algorithm that merged closely related sequences to remove PCR and sequencing errors. To assign V, D and J gene segments, CDR3 sequences were aligned to IMGT reference sequences. For a sequence to be retained, a match of at least six nucleotides was required to both a V gene segment and a J gene segment. Rearrangements were called productive when the CDR3 lacked stop codons and stayed in frame with V and J; all others were non-productive. CDR3 was defined by IMGT convention, running from the second conserved V-encoded cysteine to the conserved J-encoded phenylalanine. Sequences without an unambiguous match to a single V gene segment were excluded from the earlier analysis of 587 of the donors. In an earlier analysis of 587 of the donors, a V segment was called functional when productive rearrangements were above 56.7%, and segregating when the standard deviation between donors exceeded 5%. A statistical classification framework was developed to diagnose cytomegalovirus status using the catalog of TCR beta chain sequences. In a later analysis, TCR nucleotide sequences were compared against IMGT/GENE-DB human TR gene sequences so that V and J genes could be assigned. The TCRdist pipeline was used in a later analysis to assign CDR3 sequences and most-parsimonious VDJ recombination scenarios. In a later analysis, every TCR beta chain was defined by the combination of its CDR3 amino acid sequence and its V-gene family, and reads without a unique V-gene family were dropped. In a later analysis, approximately 640 highly shared, low-generation-probability nucleotide sequences were removed to address suspected cross-contamination and a sequencing artifact. In a later analysis, a clonal expansion index was calculated for each public chain from normalized within-repertoire ranks of inferred template counts. In a later analysis, generation probabilities were computed using a VDJ recombination model fitted to out-of-frame rearrangements, and the results were checked against IGoR. In a later analysis, hypergeometric tests were used to score TCR-TCR, TCR-HLA and TCR-CMV co-occurrence, with a repertoire-size bias correction applied to TCR pairs. In a later analysis, false discovery rates were estimated by permuting HLA or CMV assignments 20 times. A later analysis grouped co-occurring TCRs with DBSCAN, adding TCRdist sequence similarity when clustering within HLA-allele-positive subsets. Repertoires with fewer than 30,000 or more than 120,000 public chains were left out of co-occurrence clustering, as were about 5 repertoires with anomalous nucleotide sharing. In its TCRdb copy, this immuneACCESS table keeps in-frame sequences only and misses some clones. Where compared with another copy, unresolved V genes explain less than half of these, and the others have no known cause. D and trimming were read from the DNA, whereas the V and J calls and clone size are those reported in that table. This sample's table lists some 120,000 clones. The ten largest clones add up to about 2.1% of the sample.

The sequence joins TRBV6-1 to TRBJ1-1, with no confidently assigned D gene. The TCR originated in a woman aged 55-70 years in good health and CMV-seronegative. The specimen was PBMCs. Here is the DNA: TGTGCCGGCCAGACACCTATGAACACTGAAGCTTTCTTT. It specifies CAGQTPMNTEAFF.